A selection of T cell receptor beta chains follows, all from one sample in a study of chemoradiotherapy in HPV16-positive cancers. Clones were read by immunoSEQ multiplex PCR, and TCRdb kept only the in-frame ones, dropping some. The data show a few thousand clones, 86% seen once. The sample consisted of tumor tissue, taken from a patient who underwent chemoradiotherapy. The source of these receptors is a human donor with HPV-associated anogenital cancer. Both conserved end residues are part of each CDR3. D genes are given only for firm matches. For some rows the clone size is stated as once, few or many, or as a class when expanded; others skip it.

j_gene | abundance | d_gene | v_gene | CDR3aa | CDR3nt
TRBJ1-1 | - | - | TRBV7-2 | CASSLQANTEAFF | TGTGCCAGCAGCTTACAAGCGAACACTGAAGCTTTCTTT
TRBJ1-2 | - | - | TRBV2 | CASSVKGGPYGYTF | TGTGCCAGCAGTGTTAAAGGGGGACCTTATGGCTACACCTTC
TRBJ2-3 | - | - | TRBV9 | CASSPRDSTDTQYF | TGTGCCAGCAGCCCCCGGGACTCCACAGATACGCAGTATTTT
TRBJ2-2 | - | TRBD2 | TRBV5-1 | CASSASGLAGVWTGELFF | TGCGCCAGCAGCGCGTCGGGACTAGCGGGAGTATGGACCGGGGAGCTGTTTTTT
TRBJ2-1 | - | TRBD2 | TRBV30 | CAWTPVGLAGVPNEQFF | TGTGCCTGGACCCCGGTGGGACTAGCGGGAGTTCCGAATGAGCAGTTCTTC
TRBJ2-5 | - | - | TRBV28 | CASTKAGIETQYF | TGTGCCAGCACCAAGGCGGGGATCGAGACCCAGTACTTC
TRBJ1-3 | - | - | TRBV6-1 | CASSSGNSGNTIYF | TGTGCCAGCAGCTCCGGGAACTCTGGAAACACCATATATTTT
TRBJ2-7 | once | - | TRBV27 | CASSLTSTYEQYF | TGTGCCAGCAGTTTGACAAGCACCTACGAGCAGTACTTC
TRBJ1-5 | once | TRBD1 | TRBV2 | CASTLTGEQPQHF | TGTGCCAGCACCCTGACAGGGGAACAGCCCCAGCATTTT
TRBJ1-5 | - | - | TRBV4-1 | CASSQDGGMGPQHF | TGCGCCAGCAGCCAAGATGGAGGGATGGGACCCCAGCATTTT
TRBJ1-2 | - | TRBD1 | TRBV28 | CASSLGSTGEGYGYTF | TGTGCCAGCAGTTTAGGGTCGACAGGGGAGGGCTATGGCTACACCTTC
TRBJ2-3 | - | - | TRBV28 | CASSTSREARRGTQYF | TGTGCCAGCAGTACCTCCCGAGAGGCCCGGCGAGGTACGCAGTATTTT
TRBJ2-5 | few | TRBD1 | TRBV13 | CASSSTGDQETQYF | TGTGCCAGCAGCTCTACAGGGGACCAAGAGACCCAGTACTTC
TRBJ2-3 | - | TRBD2 | TRBV7-2 | CASSWRPSGGDTQYF | TGTGCCAGCAGCTGGAGGCCTAGCGGAGGGGATACGCAGTATTTT
TRBJ2-7 | - | TRBD2 | TRBV10-3 | CAISGSEGTSGRYEQYF | TGTGCCATCAGTGGGAGCGAGGGGACTAGCGGGAGATACGAGCAGTACTTC
TRBJ1-1 | - | - | TRBV29-1 | CSVWEGAGEAFF | TGCAGCGTTTGGGAGGGAGCGGGAGAAGCTTTCTTT
TRBJ2-5 | - | - | TRBV27 | CASSLQPGYSPQYF | TGTGCCAGCAGTCTCCAGCCTGGTTACTCCCCCCAGTACTTC
TRBJ1-1 | - | TRBD1 | TRBV30 | CAWSKTGVTEAFF | TGTGCCTGGAGTAAGACAGGGGTGACTGAAGCTTTCTTT
TRBJ2-7 | - | - | TRBV9 | CASSVEGRAGEQYF | TGTGCCAGCAGCGTAGAAGGTAGGGCTGGCGAGCAGTACTTC
TRBJ1-3 | - | - | TRBV19 | CASSIGQSGNTIYF | TGTGCCAGTAGTATCGGTCAGAGCGGAAACACCATATATTTT
TRBJ1-1 | - | - | TRBV19 | CASLAAGIEAFF | TGTGCCAGTCTGGCGGCTGGCATTGAAGCTTTCTTT
TRBJ2-1 | - | TRBD1 | TRBV14 | CASSFGGTGLSYNEQFF | TGTGCCAGCAGCTTCGGTGGGACAGGGCTTTCCTACAATGAGCAGTTCTTC
TRBJ2-4 | - | - | TRBV6-5 | CASSLPEDKNIQYF | TGTGCCAGCAGCCTCCCCGAAGACAAAAACATTCAGTACTTC
TRBJ1-1 | once | - | TRBV13 | CASSFPAKGPEAFF | TGTGCCAGCAGCTTCCCCGCCAAAGGGCCTGAAGCTTTCTTT
TRBJ2-1 | once | TRBD1 | TRBV27 | CASRGTGGSNEQFF | TGTGCCAGCAGGGGGACAGGGGGTAGCAATGAGCAGTTCTTC
TRBJ2-1 | - | TRBD2 | TRBV12-5 | CATGLAAIMEQFF | TGTGCTACCGGACTAGCGGCTATAATGGAGCAGTTCTTC
TRBJ2-7 | - | TRBD2 | TRBV28 | CASSFQREVTREQYF | TGTGCCAGCAGTTTCCAGCGGGAGGTCACCCGCGAGCAGTACTTC
TRBJ2-3 | - | - | TRBV7-3 | CASSPERADTQYF | TGTGCCAGCAGCCCGGAACGGGCAGATACGCAGTATTTT
TRBJ2-1 | - | TRBD2 | TRBV28 | CASSAPTGTSSYNEQFF | TGTGCCAGCAGTGCTCCAACCGGGACTAGCTCCTACAATGAGCAGTTCTTC
TRBJ1-1 | - | - | TRBV28 | CASRPGGLNTEAFF | TGTGCCAGCAGACCCGGGGGCTTGAACACTGAAGCTTTCTTT
TRBJ1-1 | - | TRBD1 | TRBV6-5 | CASSYSRGQGTEAFF | TGTGCCAGCAGTTACTCGAGGGGGCAGGGTACTGAAGCTTTCTTT
TRBJ2-1 | - | - | TRBV5-5 | CASMAYNEQFF | TGTGCCAGCATGGCTTACAATGAGCAGTTCTTC
TRBJ2-7 | once | - | TRBV25-1 | CASSEFGRDYEQYF | TGTGCCAGCAGTGAATTCGGACGGGATTACGAGCAGTACTTC
TRBJ2-5 | - | TRBD1 | TRBV29-1 | CSVVFPTGKTQYF | TGCAGCGTAGTTTTTCCGACAGGGAAGACCCAGTACTTC
TRBJ1-1 | - | - | TRBV28 | CASSLIVSNTEAFF | TGTGCCAGCAGTTTGATAGTCTCGAACACTGAAGCTTTCTTT
TRBJ2-3 | - | - | TRBV28 | CASSFPAVRDTDTQYF | TGTGCCAGCAGTTTTCCCGCGGTCAGGGACACAGATACGCAGTATTTT
TRBJ2-3 | once | - | TRBV7-9 | CASRVGVGSTDTQYF | TGTGCCAGCAGGGTAGGGGTCGGCAGCACAGATACGCAGTATTTT
TRBJ1-1 | - | - | TRBV5-5 | CASSLTGPNTEAFF | TGTGCCAGCAGCTTAACGGGCCCGAACACTGAAGCTTTCTTT
TRBJ2-1 | - | TRBD2 | TRBV14 | CASSPPGLALLNEQFF | TGTGCCAGCAGCCCACCGGGACTAGCGCTACTCAATGAGCAGTTCTTC
TRBJ1-3 | once | - | TRBV7-8 | CASSLQGFQTGNTIYF | TGTGCCAGCAGCCTTCAGGGTTTCCAGACTGGAAACACCATATATTTT
TRBJ1-1 | - | TRBD1 | TRBV7-2 | CASNQGAVTEAFF | TGTGCCAGCAACCAGGGGGCCGTCACTGAAGCTTTCTTT
TRBJ1-5 | once | - | TRBV30 | CAWSPQGNQPQHF | TGTGCCTGGAGCCCGCAGGGAAATCAGCCCCAGCATTTT
TRBJ1-4 | - | - | TRBV25-1 | CASSELQGRGEKLFF | TGTGCCAGCAGTGAACTCCAGGGTCGTGGCGAAAAACTGTTTTTT